Below, 27 T cell receptor beta chains from the same sample are listed, as sequenced in a study of cytomegalovirus exposure and HLA in healthy donors. Vbeta (60) and Jbeta (13) primers were used in the PCR. Here immunoSEQ multiplex PCR was the method, and the copy in TCRdb shows in-frame clones only, minus some. Of 30,000 to 35,000 clones in the sample, around 84% were seen once. Sequenced input: PBMCs. The receptors come from a woman aged 18-29 years in good health and CMV-seronegative.

This chain connects TRBV12-2 to TRBJ2-3; the table's D call TRBD1 went unverified against the DNA. TRBV12-2 is designated a pseudogene. CDR3 size: 11 residues. The CDR3 loop is CGSGPMDTQYF. DNA of the CDR3: TGTGGATCTGGCCCGATGGATACGCAGTATTTT.

Only a few counts were recorded for this clone. CDR3 nucleotides: TGTGCCAGCAGCCCTCTTGCAACTAATGAAAAACTGTTTTTT. Protein product: CASSPLATNEKLFF. This chain uses TRBV4-2 with TRBJ1-4, with unresolved D. CDR1 is LGHNA and CDR2 is YNFKEQ in the germline V gene. The CDR3 loop spans 14 amino acids. Trimming removed 4 bases from V and 0 bases from J, with 6 bases in between.

This sequence joins TRBV10-3 and TRBJ2-2; TRBD1 might be the D (5 bases). The length of the CDR3 is 12 residues. Trimming left V 6 bases short and J 3 bases short, with 5 bases between. From germline, CDR1 is ENHRY and CDR2 SYGVKD. Here the CDR3 reads CAIRGDTGELFF. In DNA form, the CDR3 reads TGTGCCATCAGAGGGGACACCGGGGAGCTGTTTTTT.

The rearrangement links TRBV29-1 to TRBJ1-2, with TRBD1 identical over 8 bases. CDR1 and CDR2 from the germline V gene are SQVTM and ANQGSEA. Trimming at V came to 6 bases and at J to 8 bases, leaving 8 bases not matched to a gene. This CDR3 is 12 amino acids long. Here the CDR3 reads CSVHQGAGGYTF. In DNA, the CDR3 is TGCAGCGTACATCAGGGGGCTGGGGGCTACACCTTC.

The CDR3 DNA reads TGTGCCAGCAGCCCCCCCCTCCGGACTAGCGCATACAATGAGCAGTTCTTC. This translates into CASSPPLRTSAYNEQFF. The chain recombines TRBV7-8 with TRBJ2-1, with 9 bases fitting TRBD2. Germline-derived CDR1 and CDR2 are SGHVS and FQNEAQ. Trimming removed 5 bases from V and 4 bases from J; junction bases left unmatched: 12. This CDR3 is built from 17 residues.

This chain joins TRBV6-5 and TRBJ1-1; no clear D gene. The CDR3 contains 16 residues. Germline CDR1 is MNHEY and CDR2 is SVGAGI. V lost 0 bases and J 4 bases, leaving 15 bases between the germline ends. The CDR3 reads CASSYSGLGISTEAFF. The CDR3 DNA follows: TGTGCCAGCAGTTACTCGGGCCTGGGTATAAGCACTGAAGCTTTCTTT.

This clone has only one observation. The chain is built from TRBV7-2 and TRBJ2-1; 8 positions agree with TRBD1. CDR3 length: 13 amino acids. Germline values: CDR1 SGHTA, CDR2 FQGNSA. Trimming cost V 11 bases and J 5 bases; bases outside gene matches: 8. DNA for the CDR3: TGTGCCGCCCGGGACAGGACTAACAATGAGCAGTTCTTC. Translating it yields CAARDRTNNEQFF. Combining the CDR3 with reference TRBV7-2 and TRBJ2-1 gives the whole variable domain GAGVSQSPSNKVTEKGKDVELRCDPISGHTALYWYRQSLGQGLEFLIYFQGNSAPDKSGLPSDRFSAERTGGSVSTLTIQRTQQEDSAVYLCAARDRTNNEQFFGPGTRLTVL.

The rearrangement uses TRBV5-4 and TRBJ2-5; D gene ambiguous. Trimming removed 2 bases from V and 5 bases from J, with 10 bases in between. This CDR3 is 13 amino acids long. The germline V gene encodes CDR1 SGHNT and CDR2 YYREEE (reference sequence). As DNA, the CDR3 is TGTGCCAGCAGCTTACGGGTCGGGGAGACCCAGTACTTC. It translates to CASSLRVGETQYF.

In the case of this clone: An end of the junction differs from the germline gene, which may be a read error. V is TRBV4-1 and J is TRBJ1-5; D is ambiguous. This CDR3 comprises 17 residues. Looked up from germline, CDR1 is MGHRA and CDR2 is YSYEKL. CDR3 coding DNA: TGCGCCAGCAGCCAAGATTCGAGGGTGGGTAGCAATCAGCCCCAGAATTTT. The encoded protein is CASSQDSRVGSNQPQNF.

The genes are TRBV13 and TRBJ1-5; TRBD1 matches at 7 bases. From germline, CDR1 is PRHDT and CDR2 FYEKMQ (reference sequence). J was trimmed by 3 bases and V by 5 bases; bases with no gene match: 7. The CDR3 runs 15 residues. CDR3 residues: CASSLTGDSNQPQHF. CDR3 in DNA: TGTGCCAGCAGCCTCACAGGGGATTCCAATCAGCCCCAGCATTTT.

This clone was counted between two and nine times. The V gene is TRBV5-6, the J gene TRBJ1-1; 9 bases agree with TRBD1. This CDR3 contains 16 residues. Losses at the gene ends were 4 bases for V and 5 bases for J; bases not matched to a gene: 12. Looked up from germline, CDR1 is SGHDT and CDR2 is YYEEEE. The CDR3 sequence is CASSPWTGAAGTEAFF. DNA of the CDR3: TGTGCCAGCAGCCCATGGACAGGGGCGGCTGGAACTGAAGCTTTCTTT. The full variable domain, in which reference TRBV5-6 and TRBJ1-1 provide the parts outside the CDR3, is DAGVTQSPTHLIKTRGQQVTLRCSPKSGHDTVSWYQQALGQGPQFIFQYYEEEERQRGNFPDRFSGHQFPNYSSELNVNALLLGDSALYLCASSPWTGAAGTEAFFGQGTRLTVV.

This clone appeared a few times. The chain joins TRBV28 to TRBJ2-1, with D possibly TRBD2 on 6 matching bases. Germline V CDR1 and CDR2: MDHEN, SYDVKM. The CDR3 sequence is 15 residues long. V lost 7 bases and J 8 bases, leaving 21 bases between the germline ends. CDR3 coding DNA: TGTGCCAGCAACCCTAGCGAGCAAAGGGACGATGAGCAGTTCTTC. Amino acids: CASNPSEQRDDEQFF.

V usage is TRBV5-1 and J usage is TRBJ1-3; 7 bases are shared with TRBD1. The CDR3 sequence is 16 residues long. Germline CDR1 and CDR2: SGHRS and YFSETQ. J was trimmed by 0 bases and V by 4 bases; bases with no gene match: 7. This CDR3 is CASSQMGQPSGNTIYF. In DNA form, the CDR3 reads TGCGCCAGCAGCCAGATGGGACAGCCCTCTGGAAACACCATATATTTT.

J is TRBJ2-3 and V is TRBV7-3; 9 positions agree with TRBD2. CDR1 SGHTA and CDR2 FQGTGA come from the germline V gene. With 5 bases clipped from V and 0 bases from J, the junction kept 3 bases outside the gene matches. This CDR3 has 15 residues. The CDR3 nucleotides read TGTGCCAGCAGCGAGCGGGGGGCGAGCACAGATACGCAGTATTTT. It encodes CASSERGASTDTQYF.

The genes are TRBV27 and TRBJ1-1, with TRBD1 matching 7 bases. This CDR3 is 18 amino acids long. V was pared by 5 bases and J by 4 bases, with 19 bases of the junction left unmatched. Per germline, CDR1 MNHEY and CDR2 SMNVEV (reference sequence). CDR3 protein: CASSVAPLAGTEATEAFF. DNA of the CDR3: TGTGCCAGCAGTGTCGCCCCACTTGCCGGGACAGAAGCCACTGAAGCTTTCTTT.

The chain joins TRBV2 to TRBJ2-3; 12 positions match TRBD2. The CDR3 length is 15 residues. Germline CDR1 SNHLY, CDR2 FYNNEI. Unmatched junction bases numbered 8, after V lost 6 bases and J lost 7 bases. This CDR3 is CASRETGTSGHTQYF. CDR3 in DNA: TGTGCCAGCAGGGAAACCGGGACTAGCGGGCATACGCAGTATTTT.

Comments on this clone: Other DNA sequences in this specimen translate into the identical CDR3. The CDR3 loop is CASSLGRNTEAFF. As DNA, the CDR3 is TGTGCCAGCAGCTTGGGTCGGAACACTGAAGCTTTCTTT. The rearrangement joins TRBV5-6 to TRBJ1-1, with no clear D. This CDR3 spans 13 amino acids. CDR1 SGHDT and CDR2 YYEEEE come from the germline V gene. V was cut by 0 bases and J by 1 base, with 4 bases left in between.

This sequence joins TRBV5-4 and TRBJ2-3; 9 bases fit TRBD2. Per germline, CDR1 SGHNT and CDR2 YYREEE (reference sequence). The CDR3 length is 16 residues. V shed 0 bases and J 3 bases; nucleotides not matched to a gene: 5. DNA of the CDR3: TGTGCCAGCAGCTTGGCCCTCGCGGGGGGGACAGATACGCAGTATTTT. Encoded protein: CASSLALAGGTDTQYF.

This clone has just a few counts. The CDR3 spells CASSLGQGGGYTF. The CDR3 DNA reads as TGCGCCAGCAGCTTGGGGCAGGGCGGTGGCTACACCTTC. The chain has TRBV5-1 and TRBJ1-2, with D tentatively TRBD1 (5 bases). Germline V gene sequence: CDR1 SGHRS, CDR2 YFSETQ. The CDR3 is 13 amino acids. Between the trimmed V and J ends, which lost 0 bases and 7 bases, there was a span of 10 bases.

The genes are TRBV9 and TRBJ2-2, with 8 bases identical to TRBD2. The CDR3 length is 17 residues. V was pared by 3 bases and J by 3 bases, with 10 bases of the junction left unmatched. CDR1 SGDLS and CDR2 YYNGEE come from the germline V gene. CDR3 loop: CASSEGVGLGDTGELFF. In DNA, the CDR3 is TGTGCCAGCAGCGAAGGGGTGGGACTAGGGGACACCGGGGAGCTGTTTTTT.

With regard to this clone: A junction boundary mismatches the germline segment, possibly from a read error. The genes are TRBV27 and TRBJ1-5, with no clear D. CDR3 size: 14 residues. Germline CDR1 reads MNHEY; CDR2 reads SMNVEV (reference sequence). CDR3 protein: CASSSGLNVQPQNF. Here the CDR3 DNA reads TGTGCCAGCAGTTCAGGACTCAACGTTCAGCCCCAGAATTTT.

The chain uses TRBV27 and TRBJ1-1, with D unresolved. The CDR3 runs 16 residues. V shed 4 bases and J shed 5 bases, with 20 bases lying between them. Germline V gives CDR1 MNHEY, CDR2 SMNVEV (reference sequence). CDR3 region: CASSSEDGGQGTEAFF. DNA of the CDR3: TGTGCCAGCAGTTCGGAGGACGGAGGCCAAGGGACTGAAGCTTTCTTT.

The V and J genes are TRBV29-1 and TRBJ2-7; maybe TRBD1 (7 bases). Per germline, CDR1 SQVTM and CDR2 ANQGSEA. This CDR3 has 15 residues. With 7 bases removed from V and 1 base from J, the gap between germline ends came to 20 bases. CDR3 nucleotides: TGCAGCGCTGTTTTGTCCAGGGGGGAGTCCTACGAGCAGTACTTC. This codes for CSAVLSRGESYEQYF.

This rearrangement joins TRBV19 to TRBJ1-5; possible D gene TRBD1, 5 bases. In germline, CDR1 is LNHDA, CDR2 SQIVND (reference sequence). This CDR3 contains 15 residues. Trimming shortened V by 2 bases and J by 7 bases, and 15 bases separated the two germline ends. CDR3 region: CASSILQGPSQPQHF. The DNA for the CDR3 is TGTGCCAGTAGTATACTTCAGGGTCCAAGCCAGCCCCAGCATTTT.

This clone was picked up one time. The CDR3 region has the DNA TGTGCCAGCAGCCCCTCGGGGGGGGAACTCTCACCCCTCCACTTT. Amino acid sequence: CASSPSGGELSPLHF. This chain joins TRBV14 and TRBJ1-6, with D possibly being TRBD1 (5 bases). The germline V and J ends were trimmed by 4 bases and 10 bases, with 17 bases remaining between them. The CDR3 contains 15 residues. Germline lookup yields CDR1 SGHDN and CDR2 FVKESK. The complete variable domain, with remaining parts taken from reference TRBV14 and TRBJ1-6, reads EAGVTQFPSHSVIEKGQTVTLRCDPISGHDNLYWYRRVMGKEIKFLLHFVKESKQDESGMPNNRFLAERTGGTYSTLKVQPAELEDSGVYFCASSPSGGELSPLHFGNGTRLTVT.

This clone was recorded a few times. The rearrangement links TRBV28 to TRBJ2-5; 7 bases fit TRBD1. The CDR3 is 13 residues long. V lost 4 bases to trimming and J lost 4 bases; unmatched junction nucleotides: 3. Germline V lookup: CDR1 MDHEN, CDR2 SYDVKM. In DNA form, the CDR3 reads TGTGCCAGCAGTTACCGGGACAGAGAGACCCAGTACTTC. This codes for CASSYRDRETQYF.

This clone was seen only once. The chain links TRBV28 to TRBJ2-7, with 10 positions matching TRBD2. Germline assignment: CDR1 MDHEN and CDR2 SYDVKM. V trimming: 6 bases; J trimming: 2 bases; junction bases outside the gene matches: 7. The CDR3 extends over 15 amino acids. The CDR3 reads CASRLYSGRTYEQYF. The CDR3 DNA follows: TGTGCCAGCAGGCTATATAGCGGGAGGACCTACGAGCAGTACTTC. The complete variable domain, with remaining parts taken from reference TRBV28 and TRBJ2-7, reads DVKVTQSSRYLVKRTGEKVFLECVQDMDHENMFWYRQDPGLGLRLIYFSYDVKMKEKGDIPEGYSVSREKKERFSLILESASTNQTSMYLCASRLYSGRTYEQYFGPGTRLTVT.